Each of the 17 T cell receptor delta chains below was sequenced from the same sample in a study of γδ T cells in repeated Plasmodium falciparum infection. TCRdb reran clone calling via CATT on the multiplex PCR reads. The data hold about 50,000 delta-chain clones, with roughly 1.9% observed a single time. Flow sorting of PBMC yielded separate Vgamma9/Vdelta2+ and Vdelta2-negative gammadelta T cell populations for bulk repertoire analysis. Sequenced sample: gamma-delta T cells from blood. These TCRs come from a pool of human donors (malaria-infected and uninfected, not separated).

Concerning this clone itself: The likely explanation is a read error, given a far larger clone one base away. Other DNA sequences in this specimen translate into the identical CDR3. This chain uses TRDV1 with TRDJ1; the D gene is possibly TRDD3 (10 bases). As TCRdb names no J gene, one was assigned here on the basis of a DNA match to germline. Germline V gene lookup returns CDR1 TSWWSYY and CDR2 QGS. The CDR3 has 29 amino acids. V was trimmed by 0 bases and J by 0 bases, leaving 50 bases between them. The CDR3, as DNA: TGTGCTCTTGGGGAACTCCACTTTCCCTTCCTACAGTTTTTGAGGGGGATACGCACAGCTACGGGGTACACCGATAAACTCATCTTT. Translating it yields CALGELHFPFLQFLRGIRTATGYTDKLIF.

A remark on this clone: The protein TCRdb lists belongs to a much larger clone and differs from this DNA's translation at residue 10, which points to a read error; the protein shown is made from the DNA. This chain uses TRDV1 with TRDJ1; D might be TRDD3 (6 bases). Germline V lookup: CDR1 TSWWSYY, CDR2 QGS. This CDR3 is built from 23 residues. Trimming stripped 0 bases from V and 3 bases from J, with 35 bases between. CDR3 loop: CALGELNRASLKRGGAPSDKLIF. For the CDR3, the DNA is TGTGCTCTTGGGGAACTTAATAGGGCCTCCCTAAAACGCGGGGGAGCCCCCTCCGATAAACTCATCTTT.

This clone was recorded many times. This probably arose from a read error, given a far larger clone one base away. This CDR3 is also generated by other DNA sequences in the sample. This chain connects TRDV2 to TRDJ1; TRDD3 agrees at 13 bases. The CDR3 totals 20 residues. Germline V gene sequence: CDR1 GEAIGNYY, CDR2 EKD. The CDR3 DNA reads TGTGCCTGTGACACCCTCCAACTGGGGGATACGGATTCGTACACCGATAAGCTCATCTTT. Translated, it gives CACDTLQLGDTDSYTDKLIF.

This clone came up a few times. TCRdb attributes to this sequence the protein of a much larger clone, which differs from the DNA translation at residue 12; a read error is likely, and the protein displayed is translated from the DNA. V is TRDV1 and J is TRDJ1, with 9 bases fitting TRDD3. No J gene is reported in TCRdb; it was inferred here by comparing the DNA with germline. CDR1 and CDR2 from the germline V gene are TSWWSYY and QGS. CDR3 length: 25 residues. J lost 0 bases, V lost 5 bases, and 34 bases had no gene match. The chain's CDR3 is CALGRRRPFLMSVTGGPLYTDKLIF. The DNA of the CDR3 is TGTGCTCTTGGGCGTCGTAGGCCTTTCCTAATGTCGGTTACTGGGGGACCGCTGTACACCGATAAACTCATCTTT.

This clone was recorded at least ten times. This DNA's translation and the protein TCRdb lists, from a much larger clone, do not match at residue 12, likely due to a read error; the protein shown is translated from the DNA. The J gene went uncalled, whereas the V gene is TRDV2. Germline loops: CDR1 GEAIGNYY, CDR2 EKD. The CDR3 covers 14 residues. The CDR3: CASDLSRPSRQPIF. In nucleotides, the CDR3 is TGTGCCAGTGACCTCTCGAGGCCCTCAAGGCAACCCATCTTT.

This clone has only a few counts. This likely stems from a read error, as it lies one base from a far larger clone. The same CDR3 arises from other DNA sequences in this sample as well. This sequence joins TRDV3 and TRDJ1; D unresolved. Trimming left V 3 bases short and J 2 bases short, with 19 bases between. The CDR3 loop spans 15 amino acids. Germline CDR1 is TVYSNPD and CDR2 is GDNSRS (reference sequence). In DNA form, the CDR3 reads TGTGCCTTCGCCCGTGAGGGCCCTGGAACCGATAAACTCATCTTT. It specifies CAFAREGPGTDKLIF.

Remarks on this clone: The TCRdb protein, from a much larger clone, departs from this DNA's translation at residue 16, likely by read error; the protein shown derives from the DNA. The DNA for the CDR3 is TGTGCTCTTGGGACCGCTCCCAAAATGCCGCGTGATAGGGCACTCGAGACCGATAAACTCATCTTT. It translates to CALGTAPKMPRDRALETDKLIF. The chain employs TRDV1 and TRDJ1, with D unclear. The J gene, left out of TCRdb, was set here by checking the DNA against germline. V lost 5 bases to trimming and J lost 2 bases, with 36 bases between them. This CDR3 contains 22 residues. Germline V CDR1 and CDR2: TSWWSYY, QGS.

This clone has more than one count but fewer than ten. It is likely a read error: a sequence one base away is far more abundant. The sample has other DNA sequences that encode this CDR3 too. This chain uses TRDV2 with TRDJ1; either TRDD2 or TRDD3 may fit D (5 bases each). Here the J gene was assigned by germline matching of the DNA, as TCRdb has none. CDR3 size: 25 residues. Between the trimmed V and J ends, which lost 1 base and 0 bases, there was a span of 41 bases. Germline V gene sequence: CDR1 GEAIGNYY, CDR2 EKD. The CDR3 here is CACDTGLLSGSGCHPPKWYTDKLIF. The DNA for the CDR3 is TGTGCCTGTGACACAGGCCTTCTTTCAGGGTCGGGATGTCACCCCCCAAAGTGGTACACCGATAAACTCATCTTT.

This clone was detected many times. Since a far larger clone is one base different, this is likely a read error. The sample contains more than one DNA sequence encoding this CDR3. This chain links TRAV38-2/DV8 with TRDJ1; 8 nucleotides agree with TRDD3. TCRdb is silent on the J gene; assignment here came from matching the DNA to germline. The germline V gene has CDR1 TSESDYY and CDR2 QEAYKQQN. The CDR3 length is 20 residues. The CDR3 DNA sequence: TGTGCTTATAGGAGCTTCTACTTCCCCTGGGGATACTTGTACACCGACAAACTCATCTTT. It yields the protein CAYRSFYFPWGYLYTDKLIF.

This clone was counted at least ten times. Translating this DNA gives a protein that differs at residue 5 from the TCRdb one, which belongs to a much larger clone; a read error is likely, and the protein shown is this translation. V gene TRDV2 combines with J gene TRDJ1; 7 nucleotides line up with TRDD3. Germline V gene data show CDR1 as GEAIGNYY and CDR2 as EKD. The CDR3 consists of 18 residues. Germline trimming cut 3 bases from V and 0 bases from J; bases unmatched to any gene: 15. CDR3 coding DNA: TGTGCCTGTGACTCCCTAAGTACTGGGGAACAGTACACCGATAAACTCATCTTT. Protein: CACDSLSTGEQYTDKLIF.

In regard to this clone: The protein TCRdb gives is from a much larger clone and does not agree with this DNA's translation at residue 5, likely a read error; the protein shown here comes from the DNA. The CDR3 DNA sequence: TGTGCCTACAAACCCTACTGGGTTGCCACCGTATCCACTTACACCGATAAACTCATCTTT. As protein: CAYKPYWVATVSTYTDKLIF. The chain joins TRDV3 to TRDJ1, with D possibly TRDD3 on 6 matching bases. TCRdb is silent on the J gene; assignment here came from matching the DNA to germline. This CDR3 spans 20 amino acids. Per the germline V gene, CDR1 is TVYSNPD and CDR2 is GDNSRS (reference sequence). V shed 4 bases and J shed 0 bases, with 33 bases lying between them.

Many counts were recorded for this clone. The J gene is TRDJ1, the V gene TRDV1; 12 bases are shared with TRDD3. Germline matching of the DNA provided the J gene here, since TCRdb leaves it blank. The germline V gene has CDR1 TSWWSYY and CDR2 QGS. V lost 4 bases and J lost 1; bases outside the gene matches: 19. The length of the CDR3 is 21 residues. The CDR3 DNA reads TGTGCTCTTGGGGTGCCCCCCCTGGTTTACTGGGGGATACCATGCACCGATAAACTCATCTTT. Its translation is CALGVPPLVYWGIPCTDKLIF.

Remarks on this clone: TCRdb's entry gives the protein of a much larger clone, which mismatches this DNA's translation at residue 11, likely from a read error; the protein reported here is translated from the DNA. This sequence joins TRAV38-2/DV8 and TRDJ1; TRDD3 aligns across 8 bases. TCRdb offers no J gene call, so here the DNA was matched to germline to obtain one. CDR1 and CDR2 (germline): TSESDYY, QEAYKQQN. The CDR3 runs to 20 residues. V lost 5 bases, J lost 4 bases, and 25 bases stayed unmatched. This CDR3 is CAYSSPLLGGCAGQSDKLIF. The DNA of the CDR3 is TGTGCTTATAGTTCCCCCCTACTTGGGGGATGCGCGGGCCAGAGCGATAAACTCATCTTT.

This clone was counted at least ten times. For this DNA, TCRdb reports the protein of a much larger clone, which diverges at residue 4, most likely from a read error; the protein presented here is translated directly from the DNA. The chain combines TRDV1 with TRDJ1; D possibly corresponds to TRDD2 (7 bases). Here the J gene was assigned by germline matching of the DNA, as TCRdb has none. This CDR3 has 21 amino acids. The V end lost 7 bases, the J end lost 0 bases, and 33 bases lay between the germline ends. Germline assignment: CDR1 TSWWSYY and CDR2 QGS. The CDR3 reads CALERLLPLLGIPMYTDKLIF. Written as DNA, the CDR3 is TGTGCTCTTGAGCGTCTCCTTCCTTTATTGGGGATCCCCATGTACACCGATAAACTCATCTTT.

Many counts were recorded for this clone. This chain uses TRDV1 with TRDJ1; the D is unclear. This CDR3 is built from 19 residues. Germline V CDR1 and CDR2: TSWWSYY, QGS. Trimming took 3 bases from V and 0 from J, leaving 23 bases between them. Here the CDR3 reads CALGDQPDGRTKYTDKLIF. CDR3 DNA: TGTGCTCTTGGGGACCAGCCTGACGGGAGGACCAAGTACACCGATAAACTCATCTTT.

Concerning this clone: The protein given by TCRdb reflects a much larger clone and differs at residue 5 from this DNA's translation, likely from a read error; the protein shown is the DNA's translation. Here the CDR3 reads CASGSRLGELPLIF. CDR3 nucleotide sequence: TGTGCCTCCGGGAGCCGACTGGGGGAACTCCCTCTCATCTTT. The rearrangement uses TRDV3 and TRDJ1; 9 positions match TRDD3. Looked up from germline, CDR1 is TVYSNPD and CDR2 is GDNSRS (reference sequence). V was pared by 4 bases and J by 11 bases, with 17 bases of the junction left unmatched. The CDR3 is 14 amino acids.

Notes on this clone: The protein held in TCRdb is that of a much larger clone and does not match this DNA's translation at residue 19, likely because of a read error; the protein shown is translated from the DNA. The V and J genes are TRDV1 and TRDJ1, with TRDD3 matching 13 bases. In the absence of a J gene in TCRdb, the DNA was matched to germline to assign it here. V was clipped by 2 bases and J by 1 base; unmatched bases: 28. Germline-derived CDR1 and CDR2 are TSWWSYY and QGS. This CDR3 has 25 amino acids. The CDR3 nucleotides are TGTGCTCTTGGGGAAGGTTCGTACTTCCTATCGACATACTGGGGGATACGCTGGTGCACCGATAAACTCATCTTT. This encodes CALGEGSYFLSTYWGIRWCTDKLIF.